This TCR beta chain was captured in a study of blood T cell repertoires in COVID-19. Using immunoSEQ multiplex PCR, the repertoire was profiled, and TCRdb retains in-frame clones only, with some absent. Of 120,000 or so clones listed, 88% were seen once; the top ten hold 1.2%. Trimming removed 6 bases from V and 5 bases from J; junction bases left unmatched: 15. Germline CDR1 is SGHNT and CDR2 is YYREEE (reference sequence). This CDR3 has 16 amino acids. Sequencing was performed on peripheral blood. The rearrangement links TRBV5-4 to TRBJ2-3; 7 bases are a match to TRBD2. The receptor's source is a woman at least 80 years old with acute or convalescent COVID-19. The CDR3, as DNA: TGTGCCAGCACCGGGAGGAATCGGGGGGAGGTAGATACGCAGTATTTT. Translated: CASTGRNRGEVDTQYF.